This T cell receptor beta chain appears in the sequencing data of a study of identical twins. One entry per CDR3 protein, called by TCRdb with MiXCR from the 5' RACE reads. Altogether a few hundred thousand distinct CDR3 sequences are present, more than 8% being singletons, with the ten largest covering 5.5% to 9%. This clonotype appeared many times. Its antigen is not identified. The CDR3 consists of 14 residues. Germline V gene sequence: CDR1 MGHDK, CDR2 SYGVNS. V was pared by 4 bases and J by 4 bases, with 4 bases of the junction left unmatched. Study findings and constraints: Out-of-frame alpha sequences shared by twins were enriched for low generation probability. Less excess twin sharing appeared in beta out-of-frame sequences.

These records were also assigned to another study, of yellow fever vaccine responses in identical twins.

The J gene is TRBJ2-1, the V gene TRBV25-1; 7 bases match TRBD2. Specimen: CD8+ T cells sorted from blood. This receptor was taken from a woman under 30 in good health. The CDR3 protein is CASSGPGGYNEQFF. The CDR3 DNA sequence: TGTGCCAGCAGTGGGCCGGGGGGTTACAATGAGCAGTTCTTC.